The 2 T cell receptor beta chains reported below all come from one sample, sequenced in a study of blood T cells in healthy people across ages (dated by TCRdb to about 2015). Libraries were prepared through 5' RACE. Instrument on record: Illumina HiSeq 2500. The second PCR ran for about 7 to 11 cycles and used a J-beta primer mix along with a sample-barcoded 5' primer. TCRdb ran its own pipeline on the public reads, namely fastp trimming at Q25 and MiXCR clone calling, and kept in-frame beta chains. Merged by CDR3 protein, the rows form single entries marked with the most common genes and DNA. The sample table holds 700,000 or so distinct CDR3 sequences, of which around two fifths were seen once. Approximately 31% of the sample belongs to the ten largest clones. Sequencing was carried out using blood. The receptors here all came from a man at least 80 years old in good health.

The chain is built from TRBV5-1 and TRBJ2-5; TRBD2 matches 9 bases. Germline lookup yields CDR1 SGHRS and CDR2 YFSETQ. This CDR3 spans 18 amino acids. V lost 4 bases, J lost 11 bases, and 24 bases stayed unmatched. CDR3 nucleotide sequence: TGCGCCAGCAGCCCGACGCTCCCGTTGGGCGGGGGGGCCCTTGAGCAGTACTTC. As protein: CASSPTLPLGGGALEQYF.

This clonotype was seen at least ten times. The chain couples TRBV29-1 to TRBJ2-1, with 8 bases identical to TRBD2. The CDR3 has 16 residues. Per the germline V gene, CDR1 is SQVTM and CDR2 is ANQGSEA. Trimming removed 7 bases from V and 0 bases from J; junction bases left unmatched: 11. The chain's CDR3 is CSASTGAGVSYNEQFF. The DNA of the CDR3 is TGCAGCGCTTCCACGGGAGCGGGAGTCTCCTACAATGAGCAGTTCTTC.